These 5 T cell receptor beta chains were all obtained from the same sample, sequenced in a study of a mutant IDH1 vaccine in newly diagnosed glioma. Specified time point: week 11, during vaccination. Vaccination used 300 ug of mutant IDH1 20-mer peptide per dose, with topical imiquimod. Generated by immunoSEQ multiplex PCR, the TCRdb table keeps only in-frame clones and is missing some. Counted here are around 66,000 clones, under 90% occurring once; the ten biggest clones make up approximately 6.1%. Their antigens remain unidentified. Sequencing used PBMCs, obtained from a glioma patient whose treatment included an IDH1 peptide vaccine. Receptors originate from a man over 45 with glioma.

The V gene is TRBV13, the J gene TRBJ2-5; a weak D match, TRBD1 (7 bases). V lost 2 bases and J 10 bases, leaving 20 bases between the germline ends. Germline loops: CDR1 PRHDT, CDR2 FYEKMQ (reference sequence). There are 15 residues in the CDR3. The CDR3 is CASSLSERPQGGQYF. In DNA form, the CDR3 reads TGTGCCAGCAGCTTATCTGAACGGCCCCAGGGGGGCCAGTACTTC.

CDR3 nucleotides: TGTGCCAGCAGCTATGAAAGGCCCTACGAGCAGTACTTC. Protein product: CASSYERPYEQYF. The V gene is TRBV5-6, the J gene TRBJ2-7; D is uncertain. The CDR3 runs to 13 residues. The V end was cut by 3 bases, the J end by 2 bases, with 9 bases between. Germline V gives CDR1 SGHDT, CDR2 YYEEEE.

The V gene is TRBV2, the J gene TRBJ2-7, with D unclear. Trimming cost V 7 bases and J 5 bases, with 12 bases left between them. The CDR3 has 12 amino acids. The germline CDR1 and CDR2 sequences are SNHLY and FYNNEI. The CDR3 spells CASILMSHEQYF. The CDR3 bases are TGTGCCAGCATCCTCATGTCCCACGAGCAGTACTTC.

The V call is TRBV10-3, the J call TRBJ1-2; D not certain. The V end lost 1 base, the J end lost 6 bases, and 6 bases lay between the germline ends. This CDR3 region has 12 residues. Germline CDR1 ENHRY, CDR2 SYGVKD. CDR3 amino acids: CAISEFRDGYTF. The CDR3 nucleotides are TGTGCCATCAGTGAGTTCCGGGATGGCTACACCTTC.

V and J are TRBV5-1 and TRBJ2-7; 8 bases map to TRBD1. Per germline, CDR1 SGHRS and CDR2 YFSETQ. V dropped 1 base and J dropped 6; count of bases not matched to a gene: 6. This CDR3 contains 14 residues. The CDR3 is CASSLTGGLPEQYF. The CDR3 DNA reads as TGCGCCAGCAGCTTGACAGGGGGGCTCCCCGAGCAGTACTTC.